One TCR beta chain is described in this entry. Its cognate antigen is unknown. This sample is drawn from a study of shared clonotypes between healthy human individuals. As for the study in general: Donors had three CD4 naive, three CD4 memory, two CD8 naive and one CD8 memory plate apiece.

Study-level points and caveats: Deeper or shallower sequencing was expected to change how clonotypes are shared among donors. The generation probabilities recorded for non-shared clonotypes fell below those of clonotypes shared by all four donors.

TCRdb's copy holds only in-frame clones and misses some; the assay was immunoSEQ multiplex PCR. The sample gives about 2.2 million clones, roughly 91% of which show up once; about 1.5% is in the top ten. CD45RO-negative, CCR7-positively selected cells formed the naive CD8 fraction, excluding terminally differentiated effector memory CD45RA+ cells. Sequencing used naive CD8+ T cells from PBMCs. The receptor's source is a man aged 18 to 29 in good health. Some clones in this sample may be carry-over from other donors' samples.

The CDR3: CASRKPGQVNTEAFF. In DNA form, the CDR3 reads TGTGCCAGCAGGAAGCCTGGACAGGTGAACACTGAAGCTTTCTTT. The rearrangement uses TRBV27 and TRBJ1-1, with TRBD1 matching 7 bases. The CDR3 is 15 amino acids. Germline loops: CDR1 MNHEY, CDR2 SMNVEV (reference sequence). The V segment lost 6 bases and the J segment 0 bases; nucleotides outside the gene matches: 7.